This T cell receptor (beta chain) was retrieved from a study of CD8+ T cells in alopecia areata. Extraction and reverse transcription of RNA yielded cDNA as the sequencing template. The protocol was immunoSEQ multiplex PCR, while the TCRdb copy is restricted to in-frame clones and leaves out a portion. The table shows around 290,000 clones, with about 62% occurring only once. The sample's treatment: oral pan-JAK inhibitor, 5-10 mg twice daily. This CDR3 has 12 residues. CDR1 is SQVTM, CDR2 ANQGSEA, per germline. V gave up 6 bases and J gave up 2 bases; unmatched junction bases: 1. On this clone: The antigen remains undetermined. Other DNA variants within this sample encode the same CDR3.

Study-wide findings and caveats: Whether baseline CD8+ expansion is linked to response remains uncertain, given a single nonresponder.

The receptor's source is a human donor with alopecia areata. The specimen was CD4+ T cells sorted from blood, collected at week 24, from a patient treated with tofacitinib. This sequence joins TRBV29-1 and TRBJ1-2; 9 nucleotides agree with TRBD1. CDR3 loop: CSVDRGNYGYTF. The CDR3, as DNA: TGCAGCGTCGACAGGGGGAACTATGGCTACACCTTC.